This T cell receptor beta chain is from a study of T-cell memory formation after mild COVID-19. Study-level points and caveats: Cross-reactive memory seemingly joined, as some responding clones were found in pre-infection memory. CD4+ clones that contracted lay mainly in CM and EM; CD8+ ones lay in EMRA.

The germline gives CDR1 SGHAT, CDR2 FQNNGV. The CDR3 totals 14 residues. The J segment lost 1 base and the V segment lost 5 bases, leaving 1 base of the junction unmatched. From 5'RACE with constant-segment primers came TCR alpha and TCR beta cDNA libraries that carried sample barcodes and UMIs. TCRdb recomputed calls from the 5' RACE reads with MiXCR, one row per CDR3 protein. The data contain roughly 400,000 distinct CDR3 sequences, approximately 16% of them seen just once; the ten biggest clones take up 20% to 25%. At least ten counts were recorded for this clonotype. Its antigen is currently unknown.

This receptor was obtained from a man aged 18 to 29 who had mild COVID-19 (a few samples of this study predate the infection). Cell type and time point are not known. The rearrangement uses TRBV11-2 and TRBJ1-1; TRBD1 aligns across 10 bases. What was sequenced was PBMCs or a T cell subset sorted from them (not recorded which). As DNA, the CDR3 is TGTGCCAGCAGCCGGACAGGGGGGAACACTGAAGCTTTCTTT. Its protein product is CASSRTGGNTEAFF.